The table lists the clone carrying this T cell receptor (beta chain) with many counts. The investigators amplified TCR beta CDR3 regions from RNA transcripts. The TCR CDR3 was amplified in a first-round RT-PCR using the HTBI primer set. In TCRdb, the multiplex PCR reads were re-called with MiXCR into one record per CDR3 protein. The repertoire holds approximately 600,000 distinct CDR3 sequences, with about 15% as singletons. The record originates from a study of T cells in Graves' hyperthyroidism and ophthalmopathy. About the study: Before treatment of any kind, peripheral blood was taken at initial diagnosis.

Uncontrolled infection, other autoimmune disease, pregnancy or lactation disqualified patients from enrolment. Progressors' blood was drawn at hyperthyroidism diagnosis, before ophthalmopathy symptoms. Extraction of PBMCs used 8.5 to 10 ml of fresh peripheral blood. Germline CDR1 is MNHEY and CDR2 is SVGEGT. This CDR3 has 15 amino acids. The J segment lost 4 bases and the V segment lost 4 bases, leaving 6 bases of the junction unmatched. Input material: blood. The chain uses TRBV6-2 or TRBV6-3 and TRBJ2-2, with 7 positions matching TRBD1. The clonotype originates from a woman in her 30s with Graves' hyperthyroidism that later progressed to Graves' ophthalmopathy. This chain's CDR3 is CASSSTGEGTGELFF. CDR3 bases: TGTGCCAGCAGTTCTACAGGGGAAGGCACCGGGGAGCTGTTTTTT.